The clone carrying this T cell receptor beta chain has just a few counts. Its antigen is unidentified. The sample originates from a study of beta chain features in type 1 diabetes. Findings and limits, study-wide: Patients with type 1 diabetes showed fewer VDJ junction insertions and more deletions. TCRB repertoires of naive, central memory and Treg cells appeared more similar among patients than among healthy donors.

Germline-derived CDR1 and CDR2 are SQVTM and ANQGSEA. CDR3 size: 12 residues. Trimming shortened V by 6 bases and J by 7 bases, and 12 bases separated the two germline ends. The study reverse transcribed the entire isolated RNA, so it sequenced expressed TCRB transcripts. Some clones are missing from TCRdb's copy, which holds only in-frame ones; the method was immunoSEQ multiplex PCR. The sample lists under 250,000 clones; roughly 10% were seen once. Sorting based on CD45RO/CCR7/CD25/CD127/CD95/CD27 separated CD4+ naive, central memory, regulatory and stem cell-like memory cells. Sorted populations were all over 98% pure.

Sequencing used central memory CD4+ T cells from blood. This chain joins TRBV29-1 and TRBJ1-4; the D is unclear. This receptor was obtained from a man younger than 30 in good health. CDR3 in amino acids: CSVQPSGEKLFF. The DNA for the CDR3 is TGCAGCGTGCAACCTAGTGGTGAAAAACTGTTTTTT.